This passage covers 9 T cell receptor beta chains from one sample sequenced in a study of T cells in localized non-small cell lung cancer (TCRdb year 2020). Library preparation employed the immunoSEQ multiplex PCR assay. What TCRdb holds here is the immuneACCESS table cut down to in-frame rearrangements. Part of the clones is not present; checked against another copy, under half of the missing clones reflect an unresolved V gene, and the others are unexplained. This sample holds 3,300 or so clones; 25% to 35% were observed only once. The ten largest clones add up to roughly an eighth of the sample. The sample here was normal lung tissue next to the tumor, taken before any cancer treatment. Receptors originate from a woman between 40 and 69 years old with stage I lung adenocarcinoma.

CDR3 DNA sequence: TGTGCCAGCAGTTTAGTCAGCAATCAGCCCCAGCATTTT. It is translated as CASSLVSNQPQHF. The chain uses TRBV28 and TRBJ1-5; D not certain. The germline V gene has CDR1 MDHEN and CDR2 SYDVKM. V gave up 2 bases and J gave up 1 base, with 3 bases separating them. The CDR3 loop spans 13 amino acids.

The genes are TRBV6-8 and TRBJ1-1; a possible D gene is TRBD1 (6 bases). Trimming took off 0 bases at V and 8 bases at J, with 13 bases between the two ends. Germline CDR1 reads MNHGY; CDR2 reads SAAAGT. CDR3 length: 14 amino acids. CDR3 amino acids: CASSYSPNDREAFF. CDR3 DNA sequence: TGTGCCAGCAGTTACTCGCCAAACGACAGGGAAGCTTTCTTT.

This clone qualifies as medium-sized. The chain uses TRBV6-8 and TRBJ1-1; D gene uncertain. The ends were cut back, 6 bases at V and 4 bases at J, with 12 bases in the middle. This CDR3 comprises 13 residues. CDR1 is MNHGY, CDR2 SAAAGT, per germline. The DNA of the CDR3 is TGTGCCAGCAGACACGGGAGGAGCACTGAAGCTTTCTTT. It encodes CASRHGRSTEAFF.

The V gene is TRBV10-2, the J gene TRBJ2-1; the D call may be TRBD1 or TRBD2 (5 bases each). Germline CDR1 is WSHSY and CDR2 is SAAADI. The length of the CDR3 is 13 residues. Deletions cut 3 bases from V and 8 bases from J, with 11 bases between. The CDR3 is CASSDGTYDEQFF. CDR3 coding DNA: TGCGCCAGCAGTGACGGGACGTACGATGAGCAGTTCTTC.

This clone appeared a single time. This sequence joins TRBV18 and TRBJ1-1, with 8 nucleotides matching TRBD1. The V and J ends lost 3 bases and 6 bases, in that order; junction bases with no gene match: 6. Germline CDR1 is KGHSH and CDR2 is LQKENI. The length of the CDR3 is 14 residues. The CDR3 DNA sequence: TGTGCCAGCTCACCTAGCAGGGACAGGTCTGAAGCTTTCTTT. Amino acids: CASSPSRDRSEAFF. Using reference TRBV18 and TRBJ1-1 for the parts outside the CDR3, the full variable domain is NAGVMQNPRHLVRRRGQEARLRCSPMKGHSHVYWYRQLPEEGLKFMVYLQKENIIDESGMPKERFSAEFPKEGPSILRIQQVVRGDSAAYFCASSPSRDRSEAFFGQGTRLTVV.

A single count supports this clone. This rearrangement joins TRBV18 to TRBJ1-2, with 8 bases that match TRBD1. CDR3 length: 14 residues. CDR1 is KGHSH, CDR2 LQKENI, per germline. The V and J ends lost 6 bases and 2 bases, in that order; junction bases with no gene match: 5. The DNA of the CDR3 is TGTGCCAGCTCGAACCAGGGGGCCAACTATGGCTACACCTTC. Translated, it gives CASSNQGANYGYTF.

In its sample, this clone was seen once. The V and J genes are TRBV19 and TRBJ2-7; 8 nucleotides line up with TRBD1. CDR1 and CDR2 (germline): LNHDA, SQIVND (reference sequence). With V trimmed by 4 bases and J by 3 bases, 5 bases remained unmatched. The CDR3 has 14 residues. The CDR3 loop reads CASSTSGTGYEQYF. The CDR3 region has the DNA TGTGCCAGTAGTACCTCCGGGACAGGCTACGAGCAGTACTTC.

This clone was picked up a small number of times. The chain is built from TRBV11-3 and TRBJ2-2; 9 bases map to TRBD1. Germline CDR1 and CDR2: SGHNT and YENEEA. The CDR3 runs to 15 residues. With V trimmed by 5 bases and J by 3 bases, 4 bases remained unmatched. CDR3 in DNA: TGTGCCAGCAGCCCGGGACAGGGATACACCGGGGAGCTGTTTTTT. The encoded protein is CASSPGQGYTGELFF.

This clone was seen a handful of times. This CDR3 reads CASSDRRANEKLFF. The CDR3 region has the DNA TGTGCCAGCAGCGATCGGAGGGCTAATGAAAAACTGTTTTTT. The chain combines TRBV11-3 with TRBJ1-4, with D unclear. CDR1 SGHNT and CDR2 YENEEA come from the germline V gene. The V gene lost 5 bases and the J gene lost 3 bases, with 10 bases spanning the gap. The CDR3 runs to 14 residues.